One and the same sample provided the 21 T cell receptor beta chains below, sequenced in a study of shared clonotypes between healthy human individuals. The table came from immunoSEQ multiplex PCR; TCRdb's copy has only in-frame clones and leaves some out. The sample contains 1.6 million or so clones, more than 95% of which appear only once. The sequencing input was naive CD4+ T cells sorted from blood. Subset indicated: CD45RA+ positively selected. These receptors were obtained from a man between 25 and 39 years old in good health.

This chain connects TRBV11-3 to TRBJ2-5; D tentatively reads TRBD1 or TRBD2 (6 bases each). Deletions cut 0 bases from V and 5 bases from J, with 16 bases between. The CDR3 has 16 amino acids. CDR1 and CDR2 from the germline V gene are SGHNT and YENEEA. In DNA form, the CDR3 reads TGTGCCAGCAGCTTAGATGAGGGACTTAGGGGGGAGACCCAGTACTTC. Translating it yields CASSLDEGLRGETQYF.

CDR3 region: CSVVRGVDTEAFF. In nucleotides, the CDR3 is TGCAGCGTTGTCAGGGGGGTGGACACTGAAGCTTTCTTT. The V and J genes are TRBV29-1 and TRBJ1-1; TRBD1 matches at 7 bases. The CDR3 totals 13 residues. CDR1 and CDR2 (germline): SQVTM, ANQGSEA. The ends lost 4 bases at V and 3 bases at J; junction bases unmatched: 5. Full variable domain (outside the CDR3, taken from reference TRBV29-1 and TRBJ1-1): SAVISQKPSRDICQRGTSLTIQCQVDSQVTMMFWYRQQPGQSLTLIATANQGSEATYESGFVIDKFPISRPNLTFSTLTVSNMSPEDSSIYLCSVVRGVDTEAFFGQGTRLTVV.

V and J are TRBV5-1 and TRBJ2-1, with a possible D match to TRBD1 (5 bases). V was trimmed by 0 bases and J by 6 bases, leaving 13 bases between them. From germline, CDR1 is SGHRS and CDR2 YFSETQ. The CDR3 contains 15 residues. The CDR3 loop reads CASSLEATVANEQFF. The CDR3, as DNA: TGCGCCAGCAGCTTGGAAGCGACAGTGGCCAATGAGCAGTTCTTC.

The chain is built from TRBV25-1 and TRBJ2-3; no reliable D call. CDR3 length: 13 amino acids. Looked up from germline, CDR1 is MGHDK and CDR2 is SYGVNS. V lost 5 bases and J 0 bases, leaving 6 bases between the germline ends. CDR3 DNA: TGTGCCAGCAGTAGCCTTAGCACAGATACGCAGTATTTT. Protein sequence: CASSSLSTDTQYF. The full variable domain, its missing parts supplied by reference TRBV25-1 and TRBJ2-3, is EADIYQTPRYLVIGTGKKITLECSQTMGHDKMYWYQQDPGMELHLIHYSYGVNSTEKGDLSSESTVSRIRTEHFPLTLESARPSHTSQYLCASSSLSTDTQYFGPGTRLTVL.

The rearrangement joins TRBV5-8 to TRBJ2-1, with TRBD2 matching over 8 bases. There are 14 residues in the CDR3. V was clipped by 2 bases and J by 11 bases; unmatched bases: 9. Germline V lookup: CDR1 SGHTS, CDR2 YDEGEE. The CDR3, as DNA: TGTGCCAGCAGCTTACAGGGACTAGACCCCCAGCAGTTCTTC. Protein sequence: CASSLQGLDPQQFF.

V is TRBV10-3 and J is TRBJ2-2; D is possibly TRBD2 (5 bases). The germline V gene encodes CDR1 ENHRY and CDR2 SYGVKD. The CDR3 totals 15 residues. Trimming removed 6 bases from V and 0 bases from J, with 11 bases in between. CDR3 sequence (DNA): TGTGCCATCAGCCCGGGGAACGCGAACACCGGGGAGCTGTTTTTT. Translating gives CAISPGNANTGELFF.

The CDR3 loop reads CASSYSRGAMDYEQYF. The CDR3 coding sequence is TGTGCCAGCAGTTACTCGAGGGGGGCTATGGATTACGAGCAGTACTTC. The chain is built from TRBV6-5 and TRBJ2-7; TRBD1 or TRBD2 may be the D gene (6 bases each). CDR3 length: 16 residues. Trimming removed 0 bases from V and 4 bases from J, with 16 bases in between. CDR1 MNHEY and CDR2 SVGAGI come from the germline V gene.

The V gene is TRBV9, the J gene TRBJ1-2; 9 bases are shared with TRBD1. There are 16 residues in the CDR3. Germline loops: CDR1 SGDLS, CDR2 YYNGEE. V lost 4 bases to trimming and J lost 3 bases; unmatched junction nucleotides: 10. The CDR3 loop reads CASSPGTGRNYYGYTF. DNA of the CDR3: TGTGCCAGCAGCCCCGGGACAGGGAGGAACTACTATGGCTACACCTTC. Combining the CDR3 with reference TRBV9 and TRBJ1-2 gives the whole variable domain DSGVTQTPKHLITATGQRVTLRCSPRSGDLSVYWYQQSLDQGLQFLIQYYNGEERAKGNILERFSAQQFPDLHSELNLSSLELGDSALYFCASSPGTGRNYYGYTFGSGTRLTVV.

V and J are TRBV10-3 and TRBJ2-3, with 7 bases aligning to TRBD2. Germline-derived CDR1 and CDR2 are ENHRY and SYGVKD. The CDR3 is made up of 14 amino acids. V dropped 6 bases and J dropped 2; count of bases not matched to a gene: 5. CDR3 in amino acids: CAIRPSGNTDTQYF. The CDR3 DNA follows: TGTGCCATCAGGCCCAGCGGGAACACAGATACGCAGTATTTT.

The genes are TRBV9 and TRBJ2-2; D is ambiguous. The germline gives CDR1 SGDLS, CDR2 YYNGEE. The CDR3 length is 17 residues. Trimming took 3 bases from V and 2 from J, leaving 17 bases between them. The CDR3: CASSGDPKKFNTGELFF. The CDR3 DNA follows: TGTGCCAGCAGCGGGGATCCGAAAAAATTTAACACCGGGGAGCTGTTTTTT.

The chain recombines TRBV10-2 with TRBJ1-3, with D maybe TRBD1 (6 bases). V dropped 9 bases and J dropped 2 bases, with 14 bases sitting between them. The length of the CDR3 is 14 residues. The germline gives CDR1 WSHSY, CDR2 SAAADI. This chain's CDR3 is CARHGQQAGNTIYF. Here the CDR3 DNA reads TGCGCCAGACACGGACAGCAGGCTGGAAACACCATATATTTT.

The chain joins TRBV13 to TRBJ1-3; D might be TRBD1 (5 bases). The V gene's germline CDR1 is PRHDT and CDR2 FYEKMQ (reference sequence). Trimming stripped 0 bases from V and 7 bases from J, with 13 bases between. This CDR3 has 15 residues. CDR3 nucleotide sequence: TGTGCCAGCAGCTTAGGGACAGCTAACGGGAACACCATATATTTT. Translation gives CASSLGTANGNTIYF.

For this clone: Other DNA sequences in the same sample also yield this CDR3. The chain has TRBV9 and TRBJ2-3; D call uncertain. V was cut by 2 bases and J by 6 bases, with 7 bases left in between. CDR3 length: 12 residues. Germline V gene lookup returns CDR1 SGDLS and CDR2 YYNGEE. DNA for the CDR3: TGTGCCAGCAGCGTCAATACCGATACGCAGTATTTT. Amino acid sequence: CASSVNTDTQYF.

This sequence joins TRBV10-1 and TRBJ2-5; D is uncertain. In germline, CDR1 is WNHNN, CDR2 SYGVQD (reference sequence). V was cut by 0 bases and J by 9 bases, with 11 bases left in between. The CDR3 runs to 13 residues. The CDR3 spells CASSESWTTAQYF. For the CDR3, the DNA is TGCGCCAGCAGTGAGTCTTGGACCACGGCCCAGTACTTC.

CDR3 sequence: CASSLAQGLARNTGELFF. The CDR3 nucleotides read TGTGCCAGCAGCTTAGCCCAGGGACTAGCGAGGAACACCGGGGAGCTGTTTTTT. The chain recombines TRBV7-9 with TRBJ2-2; 10 positions agree with TRBD2. Per germline, CDR1 SEHNR and CDR2 FQNEAQ (reference sequence). The CDR3 length is 18 residues. V shed 0 bases and J 1 base; nucleotides not matched to a gene: 5.

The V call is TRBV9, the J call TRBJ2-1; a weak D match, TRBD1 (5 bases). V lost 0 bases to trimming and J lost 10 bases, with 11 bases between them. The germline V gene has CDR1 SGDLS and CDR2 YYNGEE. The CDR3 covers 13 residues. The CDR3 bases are TGTGCCAGCAGCGTAGTTCCCCAGGGAGAGCAGTTCTTC. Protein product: CASSVVPQGEQFF.

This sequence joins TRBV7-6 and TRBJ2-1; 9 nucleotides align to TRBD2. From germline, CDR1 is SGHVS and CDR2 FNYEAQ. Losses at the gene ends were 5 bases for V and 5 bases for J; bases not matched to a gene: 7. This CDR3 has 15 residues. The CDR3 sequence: CASSQGLAFDNEQFF. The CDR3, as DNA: TGTGCCAGCAGCCAGGGACTAGCATTTGACAATGAGCAGTTCTTC.

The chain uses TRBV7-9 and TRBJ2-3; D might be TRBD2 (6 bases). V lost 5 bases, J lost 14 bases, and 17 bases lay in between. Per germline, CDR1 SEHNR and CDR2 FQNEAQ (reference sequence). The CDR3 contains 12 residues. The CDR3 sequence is CASSHRDSRLYF. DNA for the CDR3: TGTGCCAGCAGCCACCGGGACTCCCGATTGTATTTT.

CDR3 sequence (DNA): TGTGCCAGCAGCTTGGCCGACAGAGACTATGGCTACACCTTC. Its protein product is CASSLADRDYGYTF. V is TRBV5-4 and J is TRBJ1-2; perhaps TRBD1 as D (5 bases). The CDR3 extends over 14 amino acids. Between the trimmed V and J ends, which lost 0 bases and 3 bases, there was a span of 9 bases. Germline V CDR1 and CDR2: SGHNT, YYREEE (reference sequence). Variable domain in full (rest from reference TRBV5-4 and TRBJ1-2): ETGVTQSPTHLIKTRGQQVTLRCSSQSGHNTVSWYQQALGQGPQFIFQYYREEENGRGNFPPRFSGLQFPNYSSELNVNALELDDSALYLCASSLADRDYGYTFGSGTRLTVV.

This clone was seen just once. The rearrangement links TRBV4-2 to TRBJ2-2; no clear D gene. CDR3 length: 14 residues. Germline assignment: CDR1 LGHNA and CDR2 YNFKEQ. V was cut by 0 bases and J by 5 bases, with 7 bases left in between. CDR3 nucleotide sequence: TGTGCCAGCAGCCAAGATACGTTAACCGGGGAGCTGTTTTTT. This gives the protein CASSQDTLTGELFF.

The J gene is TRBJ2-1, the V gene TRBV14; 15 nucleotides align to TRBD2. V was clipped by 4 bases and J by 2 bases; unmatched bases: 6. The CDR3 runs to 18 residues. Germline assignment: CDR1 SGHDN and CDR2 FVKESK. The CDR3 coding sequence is TGTGCCAGCAGCCGTTGGACTAGCGGGAGGGACACCTACAATGAGCAGTTCTTC. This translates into CASSRWTSGRDTYNEQFF.